A selection of T cell receptor beta chains follows, all from one sample in a study of graft-versus-host responses after intestinal transplantation. The method was immunoSEQ multiplex PCR; TCRdb's version includes in-frame clones alone and lacks a portion of them. This sample has some 9,900 clones, with about 92% found just once. This specimen was PBMCs, taken approximately 40 days after intestinal transplantation. All receptors come from a human patient who received an intestinal transplant, so some T cells may come from the graft donor. Both conserved end residues are part of each CDR3. The D gene is left open where the match is weak. Clone size, where shown, is once, few, many, or a class for clones that have expanded.

>.|TRBV6-4|.|TRBJ2-3
CAPFAGPTDTQYF
TGTGCCCCCTTTGCAGGGCCCACAGATACGCAGTATTTT
>.|TRBV5-1|once|TRBJ2-7
CASSLNDRTYEQYF
TGCGCCAGCAGCTTAAATGATCGCACCTACGAGCAGTACTTC
>.|TRBV11-2|.|TRBJ1-1
CASSPTGWGTEAFF
TGTGCCAGCAGCCCTACAGGGTGGGGCACTGAAGCTTTCTTT
>.|TRBV10-3|once|TRBJ1-1
CAIRRGNTEAFF
TGTGCCATCAGACGGGGCAACACTGAAGCTTTCTTT
>TRBD1|TRBV4-2|.|TRBJ2-7
CASSPRQGSSYEQYF
TGTGCCAGCAGCCCTAGACAGGGGAGCTCCTACGAGCAGTACTTC
>.|TRBV7-2|.|TRBJ2-7
CASSPRAGTDEQYF
TGTGCCAGCAGCCCCCGTGCGGGTACGGACGAGCAGTACTTC
>.|TRBV4-1|.|TRBJ2-1
CASSQGAYNEQFF
TGCGCCAGCAGCCAAGGTGCCTACAATGAGCAGTTCTTC
>TRBD2|TRBV6-5|.|TRBJ2-1
CASSVGTSGANEQFF
TGTGCCAGCAGCGTTGGGACTAGCGGGGCCAATGAGCAGTTCTTC
>.|TRBV18|.|TRBJ2-3
CASSPGPDTQYF
TGTGCCAGCTCACCGGGCCCAGATACGCAGTATTTT
>.|TRBV11-1|few|TRBJ1-4
CASSLDGVSRSELFF
TGTGCCAGCAGCTTAGACGGAGTGAGCAGGTCGGAACTGTTTTTT
>.|TRBV9|once|TRBJ2-1
CASSPGVYNEQFF
TGTGCCAGCAGCCCCGGGGTCTACAATGAGCAGTTCTTC
>.|TRBV2|.|TRBJ2-1
CASVRGNEQFF
TGTGCCAGCGTCCGGGGGAATGAGCAGTTCTTC
>TRBD1|TRBV9|.|TRBJ2-2
CASSVATGQGNTGELFF
TGTGCCAGCAGCGTAGCTACGGGACAGGGGAACACCGGGGAGCTGTTTTTT
>.|TRBV5-6|.|TRBJ1-1
CASSFGRPGTEAFF
TGTGCCAGCAGCTTCGGGCGCCCGGGCACTGAAGCTTTCTTT
>.|TRBV19|once|TRBJ2-2
CASSTNRENAGELFF
TGTGCCAGTAGTACCAACAGGGAGAATGCCGGGGAGCTGTTTTTT
>.|TRBV2|.|TRBJ2-2
CASSEVPGHTNTGELFF
TGTGCCAGCAGTGAAGTTCCGGGACACACGAACACCGGGGAGCTGTTTTTT
>TRBD1|TRBV7-3|.|TRBJ2-3
CASSPGGQADTQYF
TGTGCCAGCAGCCCAGGGGGCCAGGCAGATACGCAGTATTTT
>.|TRBV2|.|TRBJ1-1
CASTEAFF
TGTGCCAGCACCGAAGCTTTCTTT
>.|TRBV27|.|TRBJ2-7
CASSLSYRHEQYF
TGTGCCAGCAGTTTATCGTACAGGCACGAGCAGTACTTC
>.|TRBV6-5|once|TRBJ2-2
CASSFAGLNTGELFF
TGTGCCAGCAGTTTCGCGGGGCTCAACACCGGGGAGCTGTTTTTT
>.|TRBV27|once|TRBJ2-7
CASRRTVGYEQYF
TGTGCCAGCAGAAGGACAGTCGGCTACGAGCAGTACTTC
>.|TRBV4-2|.|TRBJ2-3
CASSPDPTDTQYF
TGTGCCAGCAGCCCGGACCCCACAGATACGCAGTATTTT
>.|TRBV7-3|.|TRBJ2-1
CASSPGAGSWNEQFF
TGTGCCAGCAGCCCCGGCGCGGGATCTTGGAATGAGCAGTTCTTC
>.|TRBV6-1|once|TRBJ2-7
CASSERGGEQYF
TGTGCCAGCAGTGAAAGGGGGGGCGAGCAGTACTTC
>TRBD1|TRBV6-1|.|TRBJ1-1
CASRGTVEAFF
TGTGCCAGCCGAGGGACAGTTGAAGCTTTCTTT
>.|TRBV7-9|.|TRBJ1-1
CASSLEGLLNTEAFF
TGTGCCAGCAGCTTAGAAGGGCTCCTGAACACTGAAGCTTTCTTT
>.|TRBV7-3|.|TRBJ2-7
CASSSSGGSYEQYF
TGTGCCAGCAGCTCGAGCGGTGGGTCCTACGAGCAGTACTTC
>TRBD2|TRBV6-6|hyperexpanded|TRBJ2-2
CASTRFGGDTGELFF
TGTGCCAGCACGAGATTTGGGGGGGACACCGGGGAGCTGTTTTTT
>.|TRBV7-9|few|TRBJ1-3
CASSITTGRNTIYF
TGTGCCAGCAGCATTACGACAGGCCGAAACACCATATATTTT
>.|TRBV7-3|.|TRBJ1-1
CASSSGPRRHTNTEAFF
TGTGCCAGCAGCTCGGGCCCCCGACGCCATACCAACACTGAAGCTTTCTTT
>.|TRBV7-9|.|TRBJ2-5
CASIDSNYLQETQYF
TGTGCCAGCATCGACAGCAACTACCTCCAAGAGACCCAGTACTTC
>.|TRBV9|.|TRBJ1-3
CASSVEGSGNTIYF
TGTGCCAGCAGCGTAGAGGGCTCTGGAAACACCATATATTTT
>.|TRBV7-8|once|TRBJ1-4
CASSPRTVSDEKLFF
TGTGCCAGCAGCCCCCGGACAGTTTCTGATGAAAAACTGTTTTTT
>.|TRBV14|.|TRBJ2-2
CASSQVLGLNTGELFF
TGTGCCAGCAGCCAAGTCCTTGGACTAAACACCGGGGAGCTGTTTTTT
>TRBD1|TRBV6-5|.|TRBJ1-2
CASSPRDRLVWGYTF
TGTGCCAGCAGCCCCCGGGACAGGTTGGTGTGGGGCTACACCTTC
>.|TRBV27|.|TRBJ1-2
CASSLQGDYGYTF
TGTGCCAGCAGTTTACAGGGTGACTATGGCTACACCTTC
>.|TRBV6-5|once|TRBJ1-2
CASSYSIGRDGYTF
TGTGCCAGCAGTTACTCGATCGGCAGGGACGGCTACACCTTC
>.|TRBV9|.|TRBJ1-4
CASSVGHDEKLFF
TGTGCCAGCAGCGTGGGACACGACGAAAAACTGTTTTTT
>.|TRBV19|.|TRBJ2-2
CAIERDRGTGELFF
TGTGCCATAGAGAGGGACCGAGGGACCGGGGAGCTGTTTTTT
>.|TRBV15|.|TRBJ1-2
CATSSPLGGLAWGYTF
TGTGCCACCAGCAGCCCGTTGGGGGGGCTAGCGTGGGGCTACACCTTC
>.|TRBV20-1|.|TRBJ2-7
CSATTTGEQYF
TGCAGTGCCACGACGACGGGCGAGCAGTACTTC
>.|TRBV7-9|.|TRBJ1-2
CASSLGGTFGKVGGYTF
TGTGCCAGCAGCTTAGGCGGGACGTTTGGAAAAGTAGGTGGCTACACCTTC